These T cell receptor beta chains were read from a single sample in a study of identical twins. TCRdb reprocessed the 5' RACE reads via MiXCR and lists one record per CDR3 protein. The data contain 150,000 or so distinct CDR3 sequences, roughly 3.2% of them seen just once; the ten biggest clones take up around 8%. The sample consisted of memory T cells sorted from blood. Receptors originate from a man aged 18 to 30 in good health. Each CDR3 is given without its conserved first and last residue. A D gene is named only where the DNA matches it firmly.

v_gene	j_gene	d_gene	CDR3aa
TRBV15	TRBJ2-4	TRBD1	ATSRRTGVAKNIQY
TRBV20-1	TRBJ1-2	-	SATLPQQTGWA
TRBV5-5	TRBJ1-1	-	ASSFSSMNTEAF
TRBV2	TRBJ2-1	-	ARKGSSYNEQF
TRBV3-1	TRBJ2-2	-	ASSRSNTGELF
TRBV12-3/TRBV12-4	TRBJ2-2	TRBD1	ASSFRDRATGELF
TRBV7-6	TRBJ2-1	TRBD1	ASSLIGTGLYNEQF
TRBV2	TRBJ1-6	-	ASRSSLNSPLH
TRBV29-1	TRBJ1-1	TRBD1	SASNRGGNTEAF
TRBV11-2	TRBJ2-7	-	ASSLVGDGMYEQY
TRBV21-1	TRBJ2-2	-	ASSNLQRHTGELF
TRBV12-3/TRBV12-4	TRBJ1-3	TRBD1	ASLPGGGSSGNTIY
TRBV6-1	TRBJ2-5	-	ASRPGHQETQY
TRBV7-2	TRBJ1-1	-	ASSLAHGPNTEAF
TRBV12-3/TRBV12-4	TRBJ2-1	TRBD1	ASSWTGGTYNEQF
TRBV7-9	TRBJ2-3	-	ASSDRGIDTQY
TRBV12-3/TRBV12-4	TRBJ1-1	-	ASSFTLNTEAF
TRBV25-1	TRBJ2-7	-	ASSESPPTYEQY
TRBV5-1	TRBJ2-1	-	ASSLEINEQF
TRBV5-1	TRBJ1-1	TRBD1	ASSPGGQGAGFGF
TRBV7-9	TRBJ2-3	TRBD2	ASSHGSGSPDTQY
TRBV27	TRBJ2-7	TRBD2	ASSPGTIYEQY
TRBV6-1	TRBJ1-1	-	ASTLDVNTEAF
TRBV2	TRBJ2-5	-	ASNALGYQETQY
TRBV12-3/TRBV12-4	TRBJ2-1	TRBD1	ASSPTGGSYNEQF
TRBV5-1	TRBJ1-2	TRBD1	ASSLNDRVGYGYT
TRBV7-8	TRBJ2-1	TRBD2	ASRLAGRNEQF
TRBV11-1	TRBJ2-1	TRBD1	ASSLRDRGKSEQF
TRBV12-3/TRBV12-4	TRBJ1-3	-	ASRVSGNTIY
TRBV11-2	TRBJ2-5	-	ASSRPGRKETQY
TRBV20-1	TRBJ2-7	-	SAVGGQGGDEQY
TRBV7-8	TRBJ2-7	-	ASSGEYSAMGEQY
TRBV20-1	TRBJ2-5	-	SAATPPEVTQY
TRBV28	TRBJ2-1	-	ASSQWDQHNEQF
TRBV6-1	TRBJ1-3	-	ASSPTRNSGNTIY
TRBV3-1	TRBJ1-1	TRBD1	ASSQRMTGRGTEAF
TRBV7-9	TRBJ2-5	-	ASTTRAGTETQY
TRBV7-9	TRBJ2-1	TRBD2	ASRARGLEVPEQF
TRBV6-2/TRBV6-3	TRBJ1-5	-	ASSYPKGNQPQH
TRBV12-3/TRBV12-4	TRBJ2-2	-	ASSLSLSQGSGELF
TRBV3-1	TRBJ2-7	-	ASSQRDGYEQY
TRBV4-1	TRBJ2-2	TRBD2	ASSQLVGGAKGGELF
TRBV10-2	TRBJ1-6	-	ASSESNSPLH
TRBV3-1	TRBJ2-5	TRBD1	ASSQGGRGLLETQY
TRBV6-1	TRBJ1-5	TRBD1	ASRGQGSNQPQH